The next 14 T cell receptor beta chains were all read from a single sample in a study of cytomegalovirus exposure and HLA in healthy donors. PCR involved 60 Vbeta and 13 Jbeta primers. TCRdb's copy holds only in-frame clones and misses some; the assay was immunoSEQ multiplex PCR. The table has 240,000 or so clones, 70% to 90% seen once; the top ten hold about 8%. The sequenced material came from PBMCs. The source of these receptors is a woman aged 60-75 years in good health and CMV-seropositive.

This clone was seen only once. The junction departs from the called germline gene at one end, perhaps through a read error. The chain employs TRBV9 and TRBJ2-5, with 10 bases identical to TRBD1. The germline V gene encodes CDR1 SGDLS and CDR2 YYNGEE. The CDR3 sequence is 15 residues long. CDR3: CASSVDRGRSETQHF. The CDR3 DNA is TGTGCCAGCAGCGTTGACAGGGGGCGCAGTGAGACCCAGCACTTC.

This clone was seen only once. The chain combines TRBV5-1 with TRBJ2-5; 8 bases line up with TRBD1. The J call may be incorrect, as the DNA end agrees better with TRBJ2-7. This CDR3 spans 14 amino acids. Germline CDR1 SGHRS, CDR2 YFSETQ. The CDR3 bases are TGCGCCAGCAGCTTAGGACAGGGAGGTCTCGAGCAGTACTTC. This translates into CASSLGQGGLEQYF.

The chain recombines TRBV19 with TRBJ2-1; 8 nucleotides agree with TRBD2. Germline loops: CDR1 LNHDA, CDR2 SQIVND (reference sequence). The V and J ends lost 7 bases and 0 bases, in that order; junction bases with no gene match: 5. This CDR3 is built from 15 residues. The CDR3 loop reads CASNHAGGSYNEQFF. CDR3 DNA: TGTGCCAGTAATCATGCGGGGGGCTCCTACAATGAGCAGTTCTTC.

Concerning this clone: A junction end diverges from the germline sequence, so it may reflect a read error. V gene TRBV7-7 combines with J gene TRBJ2-1; maybe TRBD2 (5 bases). CDR1 is SSHAT, CDR2 FNYEAQ, per germline (reference sequence). The CDR3 is 17 residues long. CDR3 in amino acids: CASSLAGFPSSYNEQFF. The CDR3 nucleotides are TGTGCTAGCAGCCTCGCGGGTTTCCCGAGCTCCTACAATGAGCAGTTCTTC.

The chain recombines TRBV6-5 with TRBJ1-2; 8 nucleotides align to TRBD1. The junction had 3 bases not matched to a gene; V was cut back by 6 bases and J by 3 bases. The germline gives CDR1 MNHEY, CDR2 SVGAGI. CDR3 length equals 13 residues. As DNA, the CDR3 is TGTGCCAGCAGCTCGGACAGGGACTATGGCTACACCTTC. It codes for CASSSDRDYGYTF.

V gene TRBV15 combines with J gene TRBJ2-5; no clear D gene. The last part of the DNA fits TRBJ2-7 better; the J call may be wrong. Looked up from germline, CDR1 is LNHNV and CDR2 is YYDKDF (reference sequence). This CDR3 comprises 13 residues. The CDR3 loop is CATSSTRLGEQYF. CDR3 bases: TGTGCCACCAGCAGTACCCGGCTAGGCGAGCAGTACTTC.

V gene TRBV6-5 combines with J gene TRBJ2-7, with TRBD2 matching over 8 bases. Germline lookup yields CDR1 MNHEY and CDR2 SVGAGI. J lost 3 bases, V lost 4 bases, and 2 bases had no gene match. The CDR3 is 13 amino acids. CDR3 amino acids: CASSWSGSYEQYF. The CDR3 DNA sequence: TGTGCCAGCAGTTGGAGCGGGAGCTACGAGCAGTACTTC.

This clone has more than one count but fewer than ten. The CDR3 coding sequence is TGTGCCAGCAAGCAGGCCATGAACACTGAAGCTTTCTTT. It specifies CASKQAMNTEAFF. The J gene is TRBJ1-1, the V gene TRBV7-3; D not certain. Germline CDR1 is SGHTA and CDR2 is FQGTGA. Trimming took 7 bases from V and 0 from J, leaving 9 bases between them. The CDR3 length is 13 residues.

This chain joins TRBV5-4 and TRBJ2-1; TRBD1 matches 9 bases. Looked up from germline, CDR1 is SGHNT and CDR2 is YYREEE (reference sequence). The length of the CDR3 is 15 residues. Unmatched junction bases numbered 4, after V lost 4 bases and J lost 2 bases. The chain's CDR3 is CASSPRQGAYNEQFF. DNA of the CDR3: TGTGCCAGCAGCCCTAGACAGGGGGCCTACAATGAGCAGTTCTTC.

The chain combines TRBV28 with TRBJ1-5, with unresolved D. Germline V gene sequence: CDR1 MDHEN, CDR2 SYDVKM. V was cut by 4 bases and J by 11 bases, with 9 bases left in between. This CDR3 spans 11 amino acids. CDR3 residues: CASSSLSAQHF. The CDR3 nucleotides read TGTGCCAGCAGTTCTCTGTCAGCCCAGCATTTT.

The V gene is TRBV6-1, the J gene TRBJ1-2; D is possibly TRBD1 (5 bases). The CDR3 loop spans 14 amino acids. Trimming removed 7 bases at V and 2 bases at J, with 14 bases between. The germline gives CDR1 MNHNS, CDR2 SASEGT. The CDR3 nucleotides read TGTGCCAGCAATGGCGGGGCCGACAACTATGGCTACACCTTC. Protein sequence: CASNGGADNYGYTF.

The chain uses TRBV2 and TRBJ2-7; the match to TRBD2 covers 8 bases. CDR1 is SNHLY, CDR2 FYNNEI, per germline. The CDR3 is 15 residues long. The ends lost 6 bases at V and 5 bases at J; junction bases unmatched: 12. CDR3 DNA: TGTGCCAGCAGCGTTGGAGCGGGAGATTTCAACGAGCAGTACTTC. Amino acid sequence: CASSVGAGDFNEQYF.

The chain is built from TRBV6-1 and TRBJ2-1; D is perhaps TRBD1 (5 bases). The CDR3 length is 15 residues. Trimming removed 1 base from V and 5 bases from J, with 12 bases in between. Germline-derived CDR1 and CDR2 are MNHNS and SASEGT. The CDR3 region is CASSEDRFRDNEQFF. CDR3 sequence (DNA): TGTGCCAGCAGTGAAGATCGCTTCAGGGACAATGAGCAGTTCTTC.

The J gene is TRBJ2-5, the V gene TRBV5-1; maybe TRBD2 (5 bases). The V and J ends lost 7 bases and 1 base respectively, with 17 bases between them. Germline loops: CDR1 SGHRS, CDR2 YFSETQ. The CDR3 is made up of 15 amino acids. CDR3: CASYLFPGSQETQYF. The DNA of the CDR3 is TGCGCCAGCTACCTTTTTCCGGGGTCCCAAGAGACCCAGTACTTC. The complete variable domain, with remaining parts taken from reference TRBV5-1 and TRBJ2-5, reads KAGVTQTPRYLIKTRGQQVTLSCSPISGHRSVSWYQQTPGQGLQFLFEYFSETQRNKGNFPGRFSGRQFSNSRSEMNVSTLELGDSALYLCASYLFPGSQETQYFGPGTRLLVL.